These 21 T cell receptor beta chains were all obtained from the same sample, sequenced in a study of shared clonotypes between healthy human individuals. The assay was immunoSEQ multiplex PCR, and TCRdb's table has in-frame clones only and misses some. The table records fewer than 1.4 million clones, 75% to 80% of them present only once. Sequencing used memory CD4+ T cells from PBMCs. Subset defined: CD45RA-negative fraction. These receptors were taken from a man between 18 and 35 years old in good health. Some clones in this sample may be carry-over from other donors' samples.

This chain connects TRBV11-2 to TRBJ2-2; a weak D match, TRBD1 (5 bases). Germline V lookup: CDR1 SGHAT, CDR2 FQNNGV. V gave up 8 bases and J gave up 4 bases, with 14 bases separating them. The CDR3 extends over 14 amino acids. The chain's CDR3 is CASGAAWITGELFF. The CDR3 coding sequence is TGTGCCAGCGGGGCGGCTTGGATCACCGGGGAGCTGTTTTTT. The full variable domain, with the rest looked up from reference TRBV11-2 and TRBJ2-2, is EAGVAQSPRYKIIEKRQSVAFWCNPISGHATLYWYQQILGQGPKLLIQFQNNGVVDDSQLPKDRFSAERLKGVDSTLKIQPAKLEDSAVYLCASGAAWITGELFFGEGSRLTVL.

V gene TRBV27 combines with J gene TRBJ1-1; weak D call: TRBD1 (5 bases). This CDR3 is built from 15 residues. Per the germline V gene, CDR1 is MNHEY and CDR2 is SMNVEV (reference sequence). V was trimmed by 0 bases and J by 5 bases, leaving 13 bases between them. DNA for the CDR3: TGTGCCAGCAGTTTATCATATCTCGGGGGAACTGAAGCTTTCTTT. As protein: CASSLSYLGGTEAFF.

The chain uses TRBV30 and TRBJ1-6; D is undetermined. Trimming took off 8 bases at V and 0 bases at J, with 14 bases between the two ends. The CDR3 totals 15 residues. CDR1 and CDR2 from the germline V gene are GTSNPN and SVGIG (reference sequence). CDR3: CAGMRMFSYNSPLHF. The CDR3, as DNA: TGTGCCGGGATGCGGATGTTCTCCTATAATTCACCCCTCCACTTT.

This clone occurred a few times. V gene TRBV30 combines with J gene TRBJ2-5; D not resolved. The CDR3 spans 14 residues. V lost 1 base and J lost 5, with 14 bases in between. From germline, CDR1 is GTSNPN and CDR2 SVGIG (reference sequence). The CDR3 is CAWSAPPELETQYF. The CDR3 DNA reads TGTGCCTGGAGTGCCCCCCCGGAGTTGGAGACCCAGTACTTC.

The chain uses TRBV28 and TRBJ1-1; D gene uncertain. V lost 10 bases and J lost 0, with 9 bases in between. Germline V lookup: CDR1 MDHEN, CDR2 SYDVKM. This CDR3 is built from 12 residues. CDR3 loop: CATLDLNTEAFF. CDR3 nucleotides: TGTGCCACCCTGGATCTGAACACTGAAGCTTTCTTT.

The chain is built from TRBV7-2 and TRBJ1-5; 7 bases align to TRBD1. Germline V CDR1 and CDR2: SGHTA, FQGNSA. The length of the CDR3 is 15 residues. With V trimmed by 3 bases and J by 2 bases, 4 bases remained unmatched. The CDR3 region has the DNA TGTGCCAGCAGCTTCGCCGGGACAGGCAATCAGCCCCAGCATTTT. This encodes CASSFAGTGNQPQHF.

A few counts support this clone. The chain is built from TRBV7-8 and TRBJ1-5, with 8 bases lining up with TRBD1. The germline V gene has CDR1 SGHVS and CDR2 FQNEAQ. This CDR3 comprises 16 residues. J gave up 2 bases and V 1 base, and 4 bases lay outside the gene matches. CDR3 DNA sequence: TGTGCCAGCAGCTTAGGATCACAGGGGGGCAATCAGCCCCAGCATTTT. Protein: CASSLGSQGGNQPQHF. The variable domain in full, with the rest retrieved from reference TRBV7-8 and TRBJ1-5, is GAGVSQSPRYKVAKRGQDVALRCDPISGHVSLFWYQQALGQGPEFLTYFQNEAQLDKSGLPSDRFFAERPEGSVSTLKIQRTQQEDSAVYLCASSLGSQGGNQPQHFGDGTRLSIL.

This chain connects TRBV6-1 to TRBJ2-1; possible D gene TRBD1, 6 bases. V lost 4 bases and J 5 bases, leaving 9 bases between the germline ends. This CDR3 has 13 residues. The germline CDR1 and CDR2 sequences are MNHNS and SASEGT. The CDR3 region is CASSGQGNNEQFF. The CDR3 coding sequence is TGTGCCAGCAGTGGCCAGGGGAACAATGAGCAGTTCTTC.

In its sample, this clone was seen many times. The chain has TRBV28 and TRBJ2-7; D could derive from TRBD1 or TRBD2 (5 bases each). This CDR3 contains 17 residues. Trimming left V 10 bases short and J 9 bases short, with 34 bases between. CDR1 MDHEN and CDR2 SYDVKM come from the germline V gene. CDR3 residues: CATRYSGAGPPTRAQYF. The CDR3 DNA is TGTGCCACCCGATATTCCGGGGCAGGGCCCCCTACGAGGGCGCAGTACTTC.

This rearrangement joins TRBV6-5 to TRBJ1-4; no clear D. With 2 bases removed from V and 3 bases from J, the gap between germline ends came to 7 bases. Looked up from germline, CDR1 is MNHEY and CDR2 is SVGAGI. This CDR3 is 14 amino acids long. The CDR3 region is CASSYRQSNEKLFF. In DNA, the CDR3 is TGTGCCAGCAGTTACCGGCAGTCTAATGAAAAACTGTTTTTT.

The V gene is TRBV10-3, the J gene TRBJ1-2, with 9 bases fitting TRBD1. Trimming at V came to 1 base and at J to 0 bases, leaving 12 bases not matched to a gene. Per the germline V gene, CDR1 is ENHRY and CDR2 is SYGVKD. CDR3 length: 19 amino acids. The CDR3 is CAISEWGGTGISANYGYTF. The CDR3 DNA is TGTGCCATCAGTGAGTGGGGAGGGACAGGGATATCGGCTAACTATGGCTACACCTTC.

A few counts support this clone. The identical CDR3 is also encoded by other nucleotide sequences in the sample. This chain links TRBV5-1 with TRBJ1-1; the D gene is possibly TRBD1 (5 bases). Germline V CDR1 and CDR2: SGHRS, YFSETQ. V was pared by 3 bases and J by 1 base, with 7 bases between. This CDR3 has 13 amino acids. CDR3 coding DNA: TGCGCCAGCAGCTCGGGGACGAACACTGAAGCTTTCTTT. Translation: CASSSGTNTEAFF.

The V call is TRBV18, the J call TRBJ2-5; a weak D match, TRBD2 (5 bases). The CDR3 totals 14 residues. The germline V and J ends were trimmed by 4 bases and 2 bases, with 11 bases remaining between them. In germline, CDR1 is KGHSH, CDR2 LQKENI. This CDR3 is CASSLLGGQETQYF. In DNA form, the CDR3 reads TGTGCCAGCTCACTCCTTGGCGGGCAAGAGACCCAGTACTTC. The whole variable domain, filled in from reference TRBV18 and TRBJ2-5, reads NAGVMQNPRHLVRRRGQEARLRCSPMKGHSHVYWYRQLPEEGLKFMVYLQKENIIDESGMPKERFSAEFPKEGPSILRIQQVVRGDSAAYFCASSLLGGQETQYFGPGTRLLVL.

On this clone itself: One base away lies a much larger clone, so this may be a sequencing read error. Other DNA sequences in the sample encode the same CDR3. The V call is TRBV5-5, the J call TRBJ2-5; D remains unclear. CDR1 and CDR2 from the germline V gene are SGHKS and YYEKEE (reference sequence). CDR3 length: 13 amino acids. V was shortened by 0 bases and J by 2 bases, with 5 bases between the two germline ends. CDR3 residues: CASSLVFQETQYF. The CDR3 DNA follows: TGTGCCAGCAGCTTGGTCTTTCAAGAGACCCAGTACTTC.

CDR3 in amino acids: CASGAAGMANTEAFF. The CDR3 DNA sequence: TGTGCTAGTGGCGCAGCGGGTATGGCGAACACTGAAGCTTTCTTT. J is TRBJ1-1 and V is TRBV12-5; D not certain. The CDR3 covers 15 residues. Trimming shortened V by 6 bases and J by 1 base, and 15 bases separated the two germline ends. Germline V gene data show CDR1 as LGHNT and CDR2 as FRNRAP. The whole variable domain, filled in from reference TRBV12-5 and TRBJ1-1, reads DARVTQTPRHKVTEMGQEVTMRCQPILGHNTVFWYRQTMMQGLELLAYFRNRAPLDDSGMPKDRFSAEMPDATLATLKIQPSEPRDSAVYFCASGAAGMANTEAFFGQGTRLTVV.

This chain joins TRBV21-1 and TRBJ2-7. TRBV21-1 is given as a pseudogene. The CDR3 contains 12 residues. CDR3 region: CASSKDTGWKYF. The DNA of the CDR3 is TGTGCCAGCAGCAAAGACACTGGCTGGAAGTACTTC.

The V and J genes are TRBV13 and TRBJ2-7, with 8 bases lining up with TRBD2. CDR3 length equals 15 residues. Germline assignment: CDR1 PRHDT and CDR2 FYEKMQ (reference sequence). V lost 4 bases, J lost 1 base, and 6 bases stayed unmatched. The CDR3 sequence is CASSSSGLGSYEQYF. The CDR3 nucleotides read TGTGCCAGCAGCTCTAGCGGGTTAGGTTCCTACGAGCAGTACTTC.

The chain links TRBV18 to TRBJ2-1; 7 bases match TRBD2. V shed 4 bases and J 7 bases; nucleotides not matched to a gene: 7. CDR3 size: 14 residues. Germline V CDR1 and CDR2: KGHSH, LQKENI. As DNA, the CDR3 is TGTGCCAGCTCACTCGGCGGGAGTGGGAATGAGCAGTTCTTC. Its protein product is CASSLGGSGNEQFF.

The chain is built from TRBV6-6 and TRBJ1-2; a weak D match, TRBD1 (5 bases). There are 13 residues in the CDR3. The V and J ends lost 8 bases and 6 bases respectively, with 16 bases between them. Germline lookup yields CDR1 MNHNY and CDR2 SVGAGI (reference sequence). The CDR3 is CASQSHQGNGYTF. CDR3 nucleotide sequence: TGTGCCAGCCAATCACACCAGGGTAATGGCTACACCTTC.

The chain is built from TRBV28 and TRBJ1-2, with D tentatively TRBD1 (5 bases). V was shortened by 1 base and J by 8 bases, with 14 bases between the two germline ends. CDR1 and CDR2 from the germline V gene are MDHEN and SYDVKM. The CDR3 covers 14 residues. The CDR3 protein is CASSLLVRVGGYTF. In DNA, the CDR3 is TGTGCCAGCAGTTTATTGGTCAGGGTGGGAGGCTACACCTTC.

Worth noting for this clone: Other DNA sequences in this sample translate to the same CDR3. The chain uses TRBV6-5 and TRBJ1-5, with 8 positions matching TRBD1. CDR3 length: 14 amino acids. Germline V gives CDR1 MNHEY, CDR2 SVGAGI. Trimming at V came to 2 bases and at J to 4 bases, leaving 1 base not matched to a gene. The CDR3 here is CASSYGQGNQPQHF. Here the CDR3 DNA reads TGTGCCAGCAGTTACGGACAGGGAAATCAGCCCCAGCATTTT.